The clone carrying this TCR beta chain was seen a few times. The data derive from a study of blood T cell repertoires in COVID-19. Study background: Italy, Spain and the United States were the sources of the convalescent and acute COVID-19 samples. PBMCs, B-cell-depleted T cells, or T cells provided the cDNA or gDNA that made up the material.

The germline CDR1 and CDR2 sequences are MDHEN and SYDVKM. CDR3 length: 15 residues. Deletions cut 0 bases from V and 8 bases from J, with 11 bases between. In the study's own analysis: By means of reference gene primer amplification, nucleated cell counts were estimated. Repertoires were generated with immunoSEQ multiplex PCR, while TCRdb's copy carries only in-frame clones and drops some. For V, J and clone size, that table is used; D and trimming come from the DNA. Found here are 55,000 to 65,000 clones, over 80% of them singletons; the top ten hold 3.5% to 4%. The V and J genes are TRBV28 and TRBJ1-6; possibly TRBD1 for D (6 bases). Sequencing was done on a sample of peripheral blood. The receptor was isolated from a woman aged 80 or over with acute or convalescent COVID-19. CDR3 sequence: CASSLWGAGDSPLHF. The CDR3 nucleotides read TGTGCCAGCAGTTTATGGGGGGCAGGGGATTCACCCCTCCACTTT.